The sequence of this T cell receptor beta chain was determined in a study of CD8 T cells in Susac syndrome. With random hexamers, roughly 0.45 to 1 ug RNA was reverse transcribed. Coverage of TCR beta CDR3 amplification by immunoSEQ multiplex PCR extended to 54 Vbeta and 13 Jbeta. TCRdb processed the immunoSEQ multiplex PCR reads anew with MiXCR; each CDR3 protein has one entry. The profile shows roughly 160,000 distinct CDR3 sequences, approximately 96% of them singletons. TEMRA cells were FACS-enriched, while CD8+ and CD4+ T cells were negatively isolated. The sequence was collected from a human donor in good health. Sample: CD4+ T cells from PBMCs.

The CDR3 sequence: CASSPPGARSRAFF. DNA for the CDR3: TGTGCCAGCAGTCCACCGGGCGCGAGGTCAAGAGCTTTCTTT. The rearrangement joins TRBV12-3 or TRBV12-4 to TRBJ1-1; no firm D call. The CDR3 has 14 amino acids. The V end lost 5 bases, the J end lost 10 bases, and 20 bases lay between the germline ends.